The clone carrying this T cell receptor (beta chain) was seen only once. Its target is unknown. This CDR3 is 17 amino acids long. V dropped 3 bases and J dropped 2; count of bases not matched to a gene: 9. Germline V CDR1 and CDR2: MNHNS, SASEGT. A multiplex PCR was run with 60 Vbeta primers and 13 Jbeta primers. How the authors handled the data: Later reanalysis found 75 million to 95 million unique TCR beta chains, around 10 million of them shared. The table came from immunoSEQ multiplex PCR; TCRdb's copy has only in-frame clones and leaves some out. Clone size and V and J calls were adopted from that table, with D and trimming inferred from the DNA. The table has some 160,000 clones, approximately 84% seen once. The record originates from a study of cytomegalovirus exposure and HLA in healthy donors. Study observations and caveats: TCR beta V- and J-gene trimming, according to a later analysis, was linked to a missense DCLRE1C variant. Per a later analysis, HLA-associated TCR beta chains showed more clonal expansion than other, equally common TCR beta chains.

The chain employs TRBV6-1 and TRBJ2-3; 9 bases map to TRBD2. This sequence was found in a man aged 45-60 years in good health and CMV-seropositive. The material sequenced was PBMCs. CDR3 coding DNA: TGTGCCAGCAGTGATGTGCGGGGGGGCTTCTTCACAGATACGCAGTATTTT. It encodes CASSDVRGGFFTDTQYF.